This is a list of T cell receptor beta chains from one sample in a study of Ad26.COV2.S vaccination and SARS-CoV-2 variants. TCRdb's copy holds only in-frame clones and misses some; the assay was immunoSEQ multiplex PCR. The data hold hundreds of thousands of clones, with more than 70% observed a single time. The source was peripheral blood, collected in a trial of Ad26.COV2.S vaccine versus placebo. The receptor source for this set is a person aged 18-65 years who received the Ad26.COV2.S COVID-19 vaccine or a placebo. CDR3s include the opening cysteine and the closing phenylalanine or tryptophan. D genes are given only for firm matches. Clone size appears in some rows only: once, few, many, or a class for an expanded clone.

clone size	D gene	V gene	J gene	CDR3 protein	CDR3 DNA
.	.	TRBV18	TRBJ2-1	CASSAGTGRSYNEQFF	TGTGCCAGCTCCGCAGGCACAGGGAGATCCTACAATGAGCAGTTCTTC
.	.	TRBV10-3	TRBJ2-1	CAISEWVNEQFF	TGTGCCATCAGTGAGTGGGTCAATGAGCAGTTCTTC
.	TRBD2	TRBV3-1/TRBV3-2	TRBJ2-5	CASSPTSGRQETQYF	TGTGCCAGCAGCCCTACTAGCGGGAGGCAAGAGACCCAGTACTTC
.	.	TRBV12-3/TRBV12-4	TRBJ2-3	CASSQTSTDTQYF	TGTGCCAGCAGTCAGACTAGTACAGATACGCAGTATTTT
once	TRBD2	TRBV11-2	TRBJ2-2	CASSGPRGGTSKNTGELFF	TGTGCCAGCAGCGGTCCTAGGGGAGGGACCTCGAAGAACACCGGGGAGCTGTTTTTT
.	TRBD1	TRBV7-8	TRBJ2-4	CASSLTGAPGLYIQYF	TGTGCCAGCAGCTTAACAGGGGCCCCGGGATTATACATTCAGTACTTC
.	TRBD1	TRBV7-3	TRBJ2-7	CASSLRDRDGEQYF	TGTGCCAGCAGCTTAAGGGACAGGGATGGCGAGCAGTACTTC
few	TRBD2	TRBV19	TRBJ2-1	CASSPRTSGSYNEQFF	TGTGCCAGTAGTCCCAGGACTAGCGGGAGCTACAATGAGCAGTTCTTC
.	.	TRBV18	TRBJ2-2	CASSPSHAGELFF	TGTGCCAGCTCACCGTCCCATGCCGGGGAGCTGTTTTTT
.	TRBD2	TRBV7-7	TRBJ2-1	CASSKGLAGGSNEQFF	TGTGCTAGCAGCAAGGGACTAGCGGGAGGTAGCAATGAGCAGTTCTTC
.	TRBD1	TRBV5-4	TRBJ1-2	CASSLGGTGTYGYTF	TGTGCCAGCAGCTTGGGAGGGACAGGGACCTATGGCTACACCTTC
.	.	TRBV30	TRBJ2-7	CAWDPGTSLQYF	TGTGCCTGGGATCCCGGGACATCCCTACAGTACTTC
.	.	TRBV27	TRBJ1-6	CASSFRGLYNSPLHF	TGTGCCAGCAGTTTCCGGGGCCTGTATAATTCACCCCTCCACTTT
once	TRBD1	TRBV29-1	TRBJ2-3	CSVVTGTGGVDTQYF	TGCAGCGTAGTAACCGGGACAGGGGGCGTTGATACGCAGTATTTT
.	TRBD2	TRBV7-9	TRBJ2-2	CASSFLAAGGSGELFF	TGTGCCAGCAGCTTCCTCGCGGCGGGAGGGTCCGGGGAGCTGTTTTTT
once	TRBD1	TRBV12-3/TRBV12-4	TRBJ1-1	CASSSGGWTEAFF	TGTGCCAGCAGTTCAGGGGGTTGGACTGAAGCTTTCTTT
.	.	TRBV24-1	TRBJ2-7	CATSGSGSYEQYF	TGTGCCACCAGTGGGAGTGGTTCCTACGAGCAGTACTTC
.	.	TRBV2	TRBJ1-2	CASSDFGNGGYTF	TGTGCCAGCAGTGACTTCGGAAACGGCGGCTACACCTTC
.	.	TRBV15	TRBJ2-1	CATSRDSVPRGQFF	TGTGCCACCAGCAGAGATTCCGTGCCGAGGGGGCAGTTCTTC
few	.	TRBV5-1	TRBJ1-1	CASSLKGNTEAFF	TGCGCCAGCAGCTTGAAGGGGAACACTGAAGCTTTCTTT
many	.	TRBV5-4	TRBJ2-1	CASSRTTGTANEQFF	TGTGCCAGCAGCCGAACAACGGGGACGGCAAATGAGCAGTTCTTC
.	.	TRBV30	TRBJ1-1	CAWNGGDTEAFF	TGTGCCTGGAATGGGGGAGACACTGAAGCTTTCTTT
.	.	TRBV7-2	TRBJ1-6	CASSLSWGNNSPLHF	TGTGCCAGCAGCTTATCCTGGGGTAATAATTCACCCCTCCACTTT
.	.	TRBV2	TRBJ2-2	CASSDGRNTGELFF	TGTGCCAGCAGTGATGGTCGGAACACCGGGGAGCTGTTTTTT
.	TRBD1	TRBV6-6	TRBJ2-7	CASSRDREYEQYF	TGTGCCAGCTCAAGGGACAGGGAATACGAGCAGTACTTC
few	.	TRBV6-5	TRBJ1-2	CASSYGSLDYGYTF	TGTGCCAGCAGTTACGGTTCCTTGGACTATGGCTACACCTTC